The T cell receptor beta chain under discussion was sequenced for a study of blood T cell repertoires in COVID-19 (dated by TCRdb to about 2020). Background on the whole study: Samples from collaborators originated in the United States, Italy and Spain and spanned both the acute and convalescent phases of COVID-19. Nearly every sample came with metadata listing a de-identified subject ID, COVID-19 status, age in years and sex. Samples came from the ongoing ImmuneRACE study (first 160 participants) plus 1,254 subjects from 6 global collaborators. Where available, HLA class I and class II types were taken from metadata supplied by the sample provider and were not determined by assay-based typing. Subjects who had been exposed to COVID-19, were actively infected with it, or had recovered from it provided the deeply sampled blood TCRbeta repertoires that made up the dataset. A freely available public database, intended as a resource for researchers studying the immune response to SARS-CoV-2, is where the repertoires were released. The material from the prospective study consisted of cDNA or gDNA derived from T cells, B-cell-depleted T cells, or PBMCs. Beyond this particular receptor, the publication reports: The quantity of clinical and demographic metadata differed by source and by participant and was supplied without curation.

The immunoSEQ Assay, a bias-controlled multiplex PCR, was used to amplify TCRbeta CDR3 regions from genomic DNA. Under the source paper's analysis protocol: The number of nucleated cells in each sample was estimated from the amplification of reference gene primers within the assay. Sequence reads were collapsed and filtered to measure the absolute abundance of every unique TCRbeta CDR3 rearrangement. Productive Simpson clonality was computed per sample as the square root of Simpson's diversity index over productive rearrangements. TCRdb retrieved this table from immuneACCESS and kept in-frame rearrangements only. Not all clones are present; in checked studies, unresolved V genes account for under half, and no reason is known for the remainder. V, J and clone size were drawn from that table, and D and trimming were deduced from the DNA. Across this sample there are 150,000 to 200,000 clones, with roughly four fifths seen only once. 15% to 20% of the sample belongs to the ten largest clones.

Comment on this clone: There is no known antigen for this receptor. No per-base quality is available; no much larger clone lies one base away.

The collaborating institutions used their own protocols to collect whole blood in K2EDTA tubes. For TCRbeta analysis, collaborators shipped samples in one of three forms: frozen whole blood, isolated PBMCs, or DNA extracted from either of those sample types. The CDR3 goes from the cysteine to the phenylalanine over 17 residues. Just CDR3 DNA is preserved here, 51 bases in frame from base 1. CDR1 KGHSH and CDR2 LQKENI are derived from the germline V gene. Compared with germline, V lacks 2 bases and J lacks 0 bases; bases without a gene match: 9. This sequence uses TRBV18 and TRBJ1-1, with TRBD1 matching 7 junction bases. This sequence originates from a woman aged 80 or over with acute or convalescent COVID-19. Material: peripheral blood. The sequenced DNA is TGTGCCAGCTCACCAGACGCACGGGACAGACTGAACACTGAAGCTTTCTTT. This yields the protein CASSPDARDRLNTEAFF. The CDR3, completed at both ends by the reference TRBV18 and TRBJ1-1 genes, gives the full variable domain NAGVMQNPRHLVRRRGQEARLRCSPMKGHSHVYWYRQLPEEGLKFMVYLQKENIIDESGMPKERFSAEFPKEGPSILRIQQVVRGDSAAYFCASSPDARDRLNTEAFFGQGTRLTVV.